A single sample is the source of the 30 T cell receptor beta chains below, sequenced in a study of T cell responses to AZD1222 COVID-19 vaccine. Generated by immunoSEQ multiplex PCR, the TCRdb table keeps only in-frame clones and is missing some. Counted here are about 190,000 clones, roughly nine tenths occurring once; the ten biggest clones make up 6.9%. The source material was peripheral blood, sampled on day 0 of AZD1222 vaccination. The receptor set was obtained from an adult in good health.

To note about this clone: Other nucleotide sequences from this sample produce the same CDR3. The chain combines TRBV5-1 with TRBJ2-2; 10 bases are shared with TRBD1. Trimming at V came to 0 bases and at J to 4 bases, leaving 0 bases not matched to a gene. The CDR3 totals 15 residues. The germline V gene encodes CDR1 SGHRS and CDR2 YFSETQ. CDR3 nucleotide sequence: TGCGCCAGCAGCTTGGGGACAGGGGGCACCGGGGAGCTGTTTTTT. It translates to CASSLGTGGTGELFF.

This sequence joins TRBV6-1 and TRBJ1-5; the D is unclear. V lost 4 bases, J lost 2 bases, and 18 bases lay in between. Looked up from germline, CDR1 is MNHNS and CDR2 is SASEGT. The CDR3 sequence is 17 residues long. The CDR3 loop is CASSAQVTPLGNQPQHF. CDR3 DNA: TGTGCCAGCAGTGCACAAGTCACACCACTCGGCAATCAGCCCCAGCATTTT.

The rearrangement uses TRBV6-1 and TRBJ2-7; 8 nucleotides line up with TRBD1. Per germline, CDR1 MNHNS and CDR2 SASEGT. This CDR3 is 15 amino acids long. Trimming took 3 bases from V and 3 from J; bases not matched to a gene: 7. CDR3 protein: CASSDLKDRGYEQYV. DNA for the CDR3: TGTGCCAGCAGTGACCTGAAAGACAGGGGCTACGAGCAGTACGTC.

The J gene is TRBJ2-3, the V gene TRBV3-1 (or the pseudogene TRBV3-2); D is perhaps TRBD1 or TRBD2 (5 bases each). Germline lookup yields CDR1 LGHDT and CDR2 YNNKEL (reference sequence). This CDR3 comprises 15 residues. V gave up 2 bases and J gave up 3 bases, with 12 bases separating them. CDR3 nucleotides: TGTGCCAGCAGCCAACAGCCCTGGGGGACAGATACGCAGTATTTT. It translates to CASSQQPWGTDTQYF.

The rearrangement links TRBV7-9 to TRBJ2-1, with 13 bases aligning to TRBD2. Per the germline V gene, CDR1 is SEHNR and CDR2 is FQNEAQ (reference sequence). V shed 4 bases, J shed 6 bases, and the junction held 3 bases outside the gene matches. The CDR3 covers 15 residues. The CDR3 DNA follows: TGTGCCAGCAGCTGGACTAGCGGGGGTGGCAATGAGCAGTTCTTC. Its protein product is CASSWTSGGGNEQFF.

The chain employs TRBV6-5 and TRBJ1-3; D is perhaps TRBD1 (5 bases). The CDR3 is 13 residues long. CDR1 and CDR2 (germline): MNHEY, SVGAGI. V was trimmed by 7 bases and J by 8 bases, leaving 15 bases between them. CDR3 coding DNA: TGTGCCAGCATCGCAGGGAGCTCGGACACCATATATTTT. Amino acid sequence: CASIAGSSDTIYF.

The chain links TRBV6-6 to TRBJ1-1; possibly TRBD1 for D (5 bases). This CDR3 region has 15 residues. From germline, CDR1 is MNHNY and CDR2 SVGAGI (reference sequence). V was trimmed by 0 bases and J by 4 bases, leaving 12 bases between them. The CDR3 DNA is TGTGCCAGCAGTTACTCGCAGGGATCTTCCACTGAAGCTTTCTTT. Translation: CASSYSQGSSTEAFF.

Written as DNA, the CDR3 is TGTGCCAGCTCAGGAAGCAGCACCTACGAGCAGTACGTC. This encodes CASSGSSTYEQYV. The chain is built from TRBV18 and TRBJ2-7; no firm D call. V was shortened by 5 bases and J by 2 bases, with 10 bases between the two germline ends. Per the germline V gene, CDR1 is KGHSH and CDR2 is LQKENI. The CDR3 consists of 13 residues.

The CDR3 sequence: CATSDLRIQTKHTDTQYF. CDR3 coding DNA: TGTGCCACCAGTGATTTGCGTATCCAGACAAAACACACAGATACGCAGTATTTT. This chain joins TRBV24-1 and TRBJ2-3; D ambiguous. Trimming left V 0 bases short and J 2 bases short, with 17 bases between. CDR1 is KGHDR and CDR2 is SFDVKD in the germline V gene. This CDR3 is built from 18 residues.

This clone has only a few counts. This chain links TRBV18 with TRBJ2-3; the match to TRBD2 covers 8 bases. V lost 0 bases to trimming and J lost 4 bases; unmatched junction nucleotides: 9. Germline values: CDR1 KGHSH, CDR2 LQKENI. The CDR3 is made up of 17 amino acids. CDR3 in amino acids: CASSPPRHGGVPDTQYF. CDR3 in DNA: TGTGCCAGCTCACCACCTCGGCACGGGGGGGTGCCAGATACGCAGTATTTT.

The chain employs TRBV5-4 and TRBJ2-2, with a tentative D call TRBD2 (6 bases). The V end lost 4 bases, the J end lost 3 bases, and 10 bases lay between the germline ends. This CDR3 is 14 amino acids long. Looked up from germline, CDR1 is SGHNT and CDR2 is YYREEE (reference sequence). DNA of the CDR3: TGTGCCAGCAGCGTCCGGGACTACACCGGGGAGCTGTTTTTT. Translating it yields CASSVRDYTGELFF.

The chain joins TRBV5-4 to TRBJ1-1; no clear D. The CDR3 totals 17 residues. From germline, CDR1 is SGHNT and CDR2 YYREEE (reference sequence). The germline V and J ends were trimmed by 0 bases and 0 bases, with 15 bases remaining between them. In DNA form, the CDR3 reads TGTGCCAGCAGCTTGGGGATTGAGAGGAGGATGAACACTGAAGCTTTCTTT. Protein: CASSLGIERRMNTEAFF.

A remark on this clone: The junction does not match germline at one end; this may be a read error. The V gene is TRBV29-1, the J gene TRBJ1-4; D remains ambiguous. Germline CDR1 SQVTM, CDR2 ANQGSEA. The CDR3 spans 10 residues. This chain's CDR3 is CSVDNGKLFF. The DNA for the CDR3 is TGCAGCGTTGATAATGGAAAACTGTTTTTT.

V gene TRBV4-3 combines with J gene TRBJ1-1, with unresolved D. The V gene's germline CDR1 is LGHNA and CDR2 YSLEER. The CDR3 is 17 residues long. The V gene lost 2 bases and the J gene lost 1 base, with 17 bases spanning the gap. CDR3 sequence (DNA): TGCGCCAGCAGCCAAATTTGGTTCGAGGGTCGGAACACTGAAGCTTTCTTT. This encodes CASSQIWFEGRNTEAFF.

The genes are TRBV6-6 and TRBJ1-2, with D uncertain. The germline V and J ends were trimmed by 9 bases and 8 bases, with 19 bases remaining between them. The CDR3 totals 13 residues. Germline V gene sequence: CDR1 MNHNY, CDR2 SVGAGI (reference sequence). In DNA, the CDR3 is TGTGCCAGTCACTATAGAAATCAAGGGGGCTACACCTTC. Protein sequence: CASHYRNQGGYTF.

The CDR3 reads CASSQGPPGLVNQPQHF. In nucleotides, the CDR3 is TGCGCCAGCAGCCAGGGGCCTCCGGGGCTCGTCAATCAGCCCCAGCATTTT. The chain joins TRBV4-1 to TRBJ1-5; maybe TRBD1 (5 bases). This CDR3 spans 17 amino acids. Germline CDR1 MGHRA, CDR2 YSYEKL. V lost 3 bases to trimming and J lost 3 bases, with 18 bases between them.

The CDR3, as DNA: TGTGCCAGCAGCCCCGTTGGAGGGGAAGGCTACAATGAGCAGTTCTTC. It encodes CASSPVGGEGYNEQFF. The chain has TRBV7-9 and TRBJ2-1; D might be TRBD2 (6 bases). The CDR3 runs to 16 residues. Trimming shortened V by 5 bases and J by 3 bases, and 17 bases separated the two germline ends. Germline values: CDR1 SEHNR, CDR2 FQNEAQ (reference sequence). Together with reference TRBV7-9 and TRBJ2-1, the CDR3 gives the full variable domain: DTGVSQNPRHKITKRGQNVTFRCDPISEHNRLYWYRQTLGQGPEFLTYFQNEAQLEKSRLLSDRFSAERPKGSFSTLEIQRTEQGDSAMYLCASSPVGGEGYNEQFFGPGTRLTVL.

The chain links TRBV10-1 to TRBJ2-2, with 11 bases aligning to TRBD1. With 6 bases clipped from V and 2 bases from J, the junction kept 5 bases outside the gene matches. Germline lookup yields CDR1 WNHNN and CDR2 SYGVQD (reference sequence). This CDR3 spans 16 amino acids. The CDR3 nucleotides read TGCGCCAGCAGCACTAGGACAGGGGGCAACACCGGGGAGCTGTTTTTT. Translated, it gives CASSTRTGGNTGELFF.

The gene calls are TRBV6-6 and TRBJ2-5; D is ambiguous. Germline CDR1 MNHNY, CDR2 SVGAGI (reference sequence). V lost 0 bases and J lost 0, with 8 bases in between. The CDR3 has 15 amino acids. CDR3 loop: CASSYSLADQETQYF. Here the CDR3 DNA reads TGTGCCAGCAGTTACTCACTCGCGGACCAAGAGACCCAGTACTTC.

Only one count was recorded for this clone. The CDR3 here is CASSLGVQGGTEAFF. DNA of the CDR3: TGTGCCAGCAGCTTAGGGGTCCAAGGCGGCACTGAAGCTTTCTTT. This chain links TRBV7-9 with TRBJ1-1; D is unresolved. The germline CDR1 and CDR2 sequences are SEHNR and FQNEAQ (reference sequence). The CDR3 totals 15 residues. Deletions cut 1 base from V and 4 bases from J, with 13 bases between.

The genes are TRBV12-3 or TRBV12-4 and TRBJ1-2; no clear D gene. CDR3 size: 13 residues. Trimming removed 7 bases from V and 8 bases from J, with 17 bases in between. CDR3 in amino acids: CASNKENGGGYTF. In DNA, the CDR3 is TGTGCCAGCAACAAGGAGAATGGAGGGGGCTACACCTTC.

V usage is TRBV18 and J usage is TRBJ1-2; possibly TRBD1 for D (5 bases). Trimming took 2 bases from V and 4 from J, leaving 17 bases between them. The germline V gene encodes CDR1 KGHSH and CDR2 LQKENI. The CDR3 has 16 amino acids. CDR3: CASSPVTETASYGYTF. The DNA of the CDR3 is TGTGCCAGCTCACCAGTAACCGAGACAGCATCCTATGGCTACACCTTC.

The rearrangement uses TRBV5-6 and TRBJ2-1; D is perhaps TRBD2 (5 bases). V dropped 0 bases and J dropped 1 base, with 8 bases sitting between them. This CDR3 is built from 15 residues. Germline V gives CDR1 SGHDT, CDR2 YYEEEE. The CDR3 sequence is CASSLGGLSYNEQFF. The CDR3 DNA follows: TGTGCCAGCAGCTTGGGAGGGTTATCCTACAATGAGCAGTTCTTC. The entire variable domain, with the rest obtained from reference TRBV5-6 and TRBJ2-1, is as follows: DAGVTQSPTHLIKTRGQQVTLRCSPKSGHDTVSWYQQALGQGPQFIFQYYEEEERQRGNFPDRFSGHQFPNYSSELNVNALLLGDSALYLCASSLGGLSYNEQFFGPGTRLTVL.

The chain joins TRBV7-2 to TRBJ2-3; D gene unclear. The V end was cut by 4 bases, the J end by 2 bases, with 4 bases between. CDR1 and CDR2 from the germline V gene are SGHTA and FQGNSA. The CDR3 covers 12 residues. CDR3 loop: CASSYHTDTQYF. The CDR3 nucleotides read TGTGCCAGCAGCTACCACACAGATACGCAGTATTTT.

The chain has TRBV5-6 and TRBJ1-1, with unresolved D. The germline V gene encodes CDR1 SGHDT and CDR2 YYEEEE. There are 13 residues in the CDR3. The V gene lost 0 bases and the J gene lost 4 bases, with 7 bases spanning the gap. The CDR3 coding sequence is TGTGCCAGCAGCTTGGTGGAGGTCACTGAAGCTTTCTTT. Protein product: CASSLVEVTEAFF. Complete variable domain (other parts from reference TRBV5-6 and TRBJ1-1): DAGVTQSPTHLIKTRGQQVTLRCSPKSGHDTVSWYQQALGQGPQFIFQYYEEEERQRGNFPDRFSGHQFPNYSSELNVNALLLGDSALYLCASSLVEVTEAFFGQGTRLTVV.

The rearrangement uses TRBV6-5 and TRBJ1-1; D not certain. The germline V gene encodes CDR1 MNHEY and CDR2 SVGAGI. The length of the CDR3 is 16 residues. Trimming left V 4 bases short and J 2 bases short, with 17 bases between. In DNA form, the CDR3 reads TGTGCCAGCAGTTCGCTGGTTCGCCCGGCAAACACTGAAGCTTTCTTT. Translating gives CASSSLVRPANTEAFF.

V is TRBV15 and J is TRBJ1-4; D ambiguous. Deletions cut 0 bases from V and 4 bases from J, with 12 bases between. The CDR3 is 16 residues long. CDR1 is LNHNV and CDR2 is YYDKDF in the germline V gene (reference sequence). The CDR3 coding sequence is TGTGCCACCAGCAGAGAGATGAGGGTTGGTAATGAAAAACTGTTTTTT. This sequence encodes CATSREMRVGNEKLFF.

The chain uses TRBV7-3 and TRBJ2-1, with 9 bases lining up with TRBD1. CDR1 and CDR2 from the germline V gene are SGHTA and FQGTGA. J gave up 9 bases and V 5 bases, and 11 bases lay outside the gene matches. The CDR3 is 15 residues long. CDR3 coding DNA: TGTGCCAGCAGCAACACAGGGGGCGTTTTTATTGAGCAGTTCTTC. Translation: CASSNTGGVFIEQFF.

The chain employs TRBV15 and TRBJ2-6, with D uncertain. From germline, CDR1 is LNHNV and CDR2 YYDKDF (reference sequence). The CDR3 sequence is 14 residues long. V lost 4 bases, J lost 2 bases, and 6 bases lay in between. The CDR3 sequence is CATSTDTGANVLTF. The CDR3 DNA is TGTGCCACCAGCACCGATACTGGGGCCAACGTCCTGACTTTC.

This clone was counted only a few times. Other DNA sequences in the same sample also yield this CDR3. CDR3 DNA: TGTGCCAGCAGCTCCGGACAGGGGGCGGTGGGCACTGAAGCTTTCTTT. Protein sequence: CASSSGQGAVGTEAFF. The genes are TRBV7-9 and TRBJ1-1; 11 bases map to TRBD1. This CDR3 is 16 amino acids long. V lost 4 bases, J lost 4 bases, and 8 bases stayed unmatched. Germline V gene data show CDR1 as SEHNR and CDR2 as FQNEAQ (reference sequence).